This TCR beta chain is drawn from a study of post-analysis software for immune sequencing data. The CDR3 is 14 amino acids. The ends were cut back, 7 bases at V and 3 bases at J, with 10 bases in the middle. Looked up from germline, CDR1 is MDHEN and CDR2 is SYDVKM. Carried by the TCR beta cDNA libraries were unique molecular identifiers. One entry per CDR3 protein results from TCRdb running MiXCR on the PCR reads. The sample consists of roughly 170,000 distinct CDR3 sequences, 30% of them appearing once. Study-level findings and limits: Significantly lower normalized Chao1 diversity was seen in multiple sclerosis patients than in controls. With TRBV5-6, TRBV5-1 and TRBV20-1 included, 5 or 6 TRBV segments were more frequent in patients than in controls.

This clonotype was counted at least ten times. As yet, its antigen is unknown. The receptor was isolated from a girl aged 10 to 17 with multiple sclerosis. The V call is TRBV28, the J call TRBJ2-6; D is undetermined. What was sequenced was blood. DNA of the CDR3: TGTGCCAGCACCTTATCGGTTGGGGCCAACGTCCTGACTTTC. The encoded protein is CASTLSVGANVLTF.